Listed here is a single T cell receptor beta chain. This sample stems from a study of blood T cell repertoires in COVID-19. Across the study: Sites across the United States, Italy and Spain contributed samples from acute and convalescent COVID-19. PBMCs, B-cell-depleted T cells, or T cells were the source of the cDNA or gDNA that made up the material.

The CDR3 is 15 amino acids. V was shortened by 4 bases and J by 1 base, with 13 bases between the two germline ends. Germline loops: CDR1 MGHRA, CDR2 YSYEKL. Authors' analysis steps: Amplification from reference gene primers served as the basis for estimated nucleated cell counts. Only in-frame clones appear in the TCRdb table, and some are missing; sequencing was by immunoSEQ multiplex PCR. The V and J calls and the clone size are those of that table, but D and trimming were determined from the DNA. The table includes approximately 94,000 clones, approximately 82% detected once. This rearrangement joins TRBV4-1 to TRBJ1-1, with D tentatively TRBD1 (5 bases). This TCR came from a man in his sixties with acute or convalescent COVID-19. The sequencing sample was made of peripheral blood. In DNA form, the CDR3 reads TGCGCCAGCAGCCCCCTCGGTCAGGGGAACACTGAAGCTTTCTTT. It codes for CASSPLGQGNTEAFF.